The rows below give T cell receptor beta chains drawn from one sample of a study of chemoradiotherapy in HPV16-positive cancers. Clones were sequenced by immunoSEQ multiplex PCR, and TCRdb holds only the in-frame ones, with some missing. The data show 9,000 or so clones, 91% seen once. The sample here was blood, taken from a patient who underwent chemoradiotherapy. The receptors were gathered from a human donor with HPV-associated anogenital cancer. Each CDR3 is given with its conserved first and last residue. D genes are given only for firm matches. The size of a clone is reported for some rows only, either as once, few or many, or as a class for expanded clones.

j_call,d_call,cdr3_length,v_call,clone_size,cdr3_aa,cdr3_nt
TRBJ1-3,-,15,TRBV6-1,-,CASSEGTASGNTIYF,TGTGCCAGCAGTGAAGGGACAGCCTCTGGAAACACCATATATTTT
TRBJ1-2,-,11,TRBV29-1,-,CSVVENYGYTF,TGCAGCGTTGTAGAGAACTATGGCTACACCTTC
TRBJ1-2,-,13,TRBV6-6,-,CASSLSSNYGYTF,TGTGCCAGCAGTTTGTCCTCAAACTATGGCTACACCTTC
TRBJ2-7,-,15,TRBV6-1,few,CASSERTTGPYEQYF,TGTGCCAGCAGTGAAAGAACGACGGGTCCCTACGAGCAGTACTTC
TRBJ1-1,-,11,TRBV5-4,once,CASSSEFEAFF,TGTGCCAGCAGTTCAGAATTCGAAGCTTTCTTT
TRBJ2-5,TRBD2,15,TRBV5-1,-,CASSALAGLQETQYF,TGCGCCAGCAGCGCGCTAGCGGGGCTTCAAGAGACCCAGTACTTC
TRBJ1-1,-,12,TRBV4-3,-,CASSQGTAEAFF,TGCGCCAGCAGCCAAGGGACAGCTGAAGCTTTCTTT
TRBJ2-3,-,12,TRBV30,-,CAWSSGIPLQYF,TGTGCCTGGAGTTCCGGGATCCCACTACAGTATTTT
TRBJ1-2,TRBD1,11,TRBV29-1,-,CSVKTGEVYTF,TGCAGCGTCAAGACAGGGGAGGTCTACACCTTC
TRBJ2-2,-,15,TRBV5-4,-,CASSKGGPNTGELFF,TGTGCCAGCAGCAAAGGGGGGCCGAACACCGGGGAGCTGTTTTTT
TRBJ2-2,TRBD2,14,TRBV11-3,-,CASSIVGGTGELFF,TGTGCCAGCAGCATTGTGGGGGGGACCGGGGAGCTGTTTTTT
TRBJ1-2,-,17,TRBV12-5,-,CASAVLPGTRANYGYTF,TGTGCTAGTGCCGTATTACCCGGGACACGAGCTAACTATGGCTACACCTTC
TRBJ2-1,TRBD1,14,TRBV10-1,-,CASSESTGYHEQFF,TGCGCCAGCAGTGAGTCGACAGGGTACCATGAGCAGTTCTTC
TRBJ2-7,TRBD2,18,TRBV5-1,-,CASSSLTSGGLRNYEQYF,TGCGCCAGCAGCTCTTTGACTAGCGGGGGCCTCCGGAACTACGAGCAGTACTTC
TRBJ2-7,-,11,TRBV20-1,-,CSAPSQYEQYF,TGCAGTGCCCCGTCCCAATACGAGCAGTACTTC
TRBJ1-1,-,13,TRBV7-9,-,CASSWGGNTEAFF,TGTGCCAGCAGCTGGGGGGGGAACACTGAAGCTTTCTTT
TRBJ2-1,-,12,TRBV7-8,-,CASSVLENEQFF,TGTGCCAGCAGCGTACTTGAGAATGAGCAGTTCTTC
TRBJ2-3,TRBD2,15,TRBV5-1,-,CASTTSGRFTDTQYF,TGCGCCAGCACGACTAGCGGGAGGTTCACAGATACGCAGTATTTT
TRBJ2-7,-,13,TRBV5-8,-,CASRKAYSYEQYF,TGTGCCAGCAGGAAGGCGTACTCCTACGAGCAGTACTTC
TRBJ2-5,-,11,TRBV10-2,-,CATASVETQYF,TGCGCCACCGCCTCAGTGGAGACCCAGTACTTC
TRBJ2-5,-,14,TRBV4-3,-,CASSQEAYRETQYF,TGCGCCAGCAGCCAAGAGGCCTACCGAGAGACCCAGTACTTC
TRBJ1-1,-,15,TRBV19,-,CASSIVPGENTEAFF,TGTGCCAGTAGTATAGTTCCAGGAGAGAACACTGAAGCTTTCTTT
TRBJ2-4,-,13,TRBV5-6,once,CASSYGQKNIQYF,TGTGCCAGCAGCTATGGACAGAAAAACATTCAGTACTTC
TRBJ2-7,TRBD1,12,TRBV19,-,CASSPGGREQYF,TGTGCCAGTAGTCCAGGGGGCCGCGAGCAGTACTTC
TRBJ1-5,-,14,TRBV6-5,-,CASRDRNSNQPQHF,TGTGCCAGCAGAGACAGGAATAGCAATCAGCCCCAGCATTTT
TRBJ1-3,TRBD1,18,TRBV18,-,CASSYSPSAQGGGNTIYF,TGTGCCAGCTCATATTCCCCTTCCGCACAGGGGGGTGGAAACACCATATATTTT
TRBJ2-5,TRBD1,14,TRBV6-5,once,CASSTRQGRETQYF,TGTGCCAGCAGTACCAGACAGGGACGGGAGACCCAGTACTTC
TRBJ1-6,-,12,TRBV5-6,-,CASSLQYSPLHF,TGTGCCAGCAGCTTACAGTATTCACCCCTCCACTTT
TRBJ1-1,-,15,TRBV4-1,-,CASSQVLSGDTEAFF,TGCGCCAGCAGCCAAGTATTGAGCGGGGACACTGAAGCTTTCTTT
TRBJ1-2,TRBD1,15,TRBV5-1,-,CASSPSGTVPYGYTF,TGCGCCAGCAGCCCTTCCGGGACAGTCCCCTATGGCTACACCTTC
TRBJ2-3,-,14,TRBV25-1,-,CASSETGIQDTQYF,TGTGCCAGCAGTGAAACAGGGATCCAGGATACGCAGTATTTT
TRBJ2-3,TRBD1,15,TRBV5-5,-,CASSLGTGVTDTQYF,TGTGCCAGCAGCTTGGGGACAGGGGTTACAGATACGCAGTATTTT
TRBJ2-5,-,12,TRBV14,-,CASSQDRVRQYF,TGTGCCAGCAGCCAAGACAGGGTAAGGCAGTACTTC
TRBJ1-4,-,16,TRBV5-6,few,CASSLAGGGTNEKLFF,TGTGCCAGCAGCTTGGCCGGGGGCGGAACTAATGAAAAACTGTTTTTT
TRBJ1-2,TRBD1,13,TRBV6-1,-,CASRGQDFYGYTF,TGTGCCAGCAGGGGACAGGATTTCTATGGCTACACCTTC